The next 18 T cell receptor beta chains were all read from a single sample in a study of molecular identifiers for immune sequencing clone quantification. TCRdb independently ran MiXCR on the PCR reads; one entry per CDR3 protein. The sample contains 97,000 or so distinct CDR3 sequences, 35% of which appear only once. What was sequenced was naive CD8+ T cells from blood, with Jurkat cell RNA spiked in. The sample's subset: FACS-sorted CD8+CD4-CCR7+CD45RA+ naive T cells. These receptors originate from a human donor in good health. Some libraries in this study had Jurkat cell RNA spiked in.

In regard to this clonotype: A much larger clonotype is one base distant, so this may be a read error. The chain joins TRBV15 to TRBJ2-5, with no clear D. The J call may be wrong; the DNA end is better matched by TRBJ2-1. CDR1 is LNHNV and CDR2 is YYDKDF in the germline V gene (reference sequence). This CDR3 is built from 15 residues. CDR3 bases: TGTGCCACCAGCAGAGGCCCTGGCGGTCAAGAGACCCAGTTCTTC. This codes for CATSRGPGGQETQFF.

There are many counts of this clonotype. The V and J genes are TRBV29-1 and TRBJ2-7; weak D call: TRBD2 (5 bases). The CDR3 loop spans 13 amino acids. The V end lost 2 bases, the J end lost 4 bases, and 12 bases lay between the germline ends. From germline, CDR1 is SQVTM and CDR2 ANQGSEA. The CDR3 DNA reads as TGCAGCGTTGAACTGCGTTCGGGGTACGAGCAGTACTTC. It specifies CSVELRSGYEQYF.

This clonotype showed up many times. The genes are TRBV7-9 and TRBJ2-2, with D perhaps TRBD1 (6 bases). The CDR3 runs to 18 residues. Germline V lookup: CDR1 SEHNR, CDR2 FQNEAQ (reference sequence). Trimming shortened V by 4 bases and J by 0 bases, and 18 bases separated the two germline ends. The CDR3 loop reads CASSSGTLLMTNTGELFF. Here the CDR3 DNA reads TGTGCCAGCAGCTCCGGGACACTCCTTATGACGAACACCGGGGAGCTGTTTTTT.

At least ten counts were recorded for this clonotype. This sequence joins TRBV9 and TRBJ2-3; D call uncertain. V shed 4 bases and J shed 0 bases, with 24 bases lying between them. Per germline, CDR1 SGDLS and CDR2 YYNGEE. This CDR3 spans 19 amino acids. The CDR3 DNA reads TGTGCCAGCAGCTCGGCGGTGGGCCGGGTAAGCCTTAGCACAGATACGCAGTATTTT. Protein product: CASSSAVGRVSLSTDTQYF.

This clonotype turned up a few times. The CDR3 protein is CSARDTAYEQYF. The CDR3 region has the DNA TGCAGTGCTAGGGACACCGCCTACGAGCAGTACTTC. This rearrangement joins TRBV20-1 to TRBJ2-7, with D possibly matching TRBD1 (5 bases). Germline assignment: CDR1 DFQATT and CDR2 SNEGSKA (reference sequence). V was cut by 3 bases and J by 2 bases, with 8 bases left in between. The CDR3 loop spans 12 amino acids.

This clonotype was detected a few times. The chain joins TRBV6-1 to TRBJ2-6; D is ambiguous. The CDR3 spans 18 residues. The germline gives CDR1 MNHNS, CDR2 SASEGT. V was shortened by 1 base and J by 0 bases, with 13 bases between the two germline ends. CDR3: CASSEGQATYSGANVLTF. The DNA for the CDR3 is TGTGCCAGCAGTGAAGGTCAGGCGACCTACTCTGGGGCCAACGTCCTGACTTTC.

This sequence joins TRBV4-3 and TRBJ1-1; D is unclear. The germline CDR1 and CDR2 sequences are LGHNA and YSLEER. The CDR3 contains 17 residues. The ends were cut back, 0 bases at V and 0 bases at J, with 14 bases in the middle. CDR3 in amino acids: CASSQEPKQGLNTEAFF. For the CDR3, the DNA is TGCGCCAGCAGCCAAGAACCCAAACAAGGGTTGAACACTGAAGCTTTCTTT.

The chain combines TRBV5-3 with TRBJ2-3; TRBD1 matches at 7 bases. TRBV5-3 is marked as an open reading frame, function uncertain. The junction had 11 bases not matched to a gene; V was cut back by 10 bases and J by 0 bases. The CDR3 has 15 residues. CDR3 amino acids: CACSRGGASTDTQYF. The CDR3 DNA follows: TGTGCCTGCAGCCGAGGGGGCGCTAGCACAGATACGCAGTATTTT.

About this clonotype: Given a much more abundant clone one base away, this may be a read error. The CDR3 loop reads CASSQGRMPTDTQYF. The CDR3 DNA follows: TGCGCCAGCAGCCAAGGTCGCATGCCGACAGATACGCAGTATTTT. This rearrangement joins TRBV4-3 to TRBJ2-3; D is undetermined. The CDR3 loop spans 15 amino acids. V gave up 1 base and J gave up 3 bases, with 11 bases separating them. Germline V lookup: CDR1 LGHNA, CDR2 YSLEER.

This chain uses TRBV7-4 with TRBJ1-5, with 7 bases fitting TRBD1. Per the germline V gene, CDR1 is SGHVT and CDR2 is SQSDAQ. This CDR3 comprises 16 residues. Losses at the gene ends were 0 bases for V and 5 bases for J; bases not matched to a gene: 7. The CDR3 sequence: CASSLAQGGGYQPQHF. The CDR3 DNA sequence: TGTGCCAGCAGCTTAGCGCAGGGGGGTGGCTATCAGCCCCAGCATTTT.

Ten or more counts support this clonotype. V and J are TRBV13 and TRBJ2-3; no reliable D call. Germline CDR1 and CDR2: PRHDT and FYEKMQ (reference sequence). The CDR3 totals 16 residues. Trimming stripped 0 bases from V and 4 bases from J, with 14 bases between. The DNA of the CDR3 is TGTGCCAGCAGCTTAGGGTTCTCCACTTCCCCAGATACGCAGTATTTT. It encodes CASSLGFSTSPDTQYF.

This clonotype was counted many times. The CDR3 DNA reads TGTGCCAGCAGCCCCCCCGGGAGTTACGAGCAGTACTTC. Protein sequence: CASSPPGSYEQYF. This rearrangement joins TRBV7-8 to TRBJ2-7; D may be TRBD2 (6 bases). CDR3 size: 13 residues. CDR1 is SGHVS, CDR2 FQNEAQ, per germline. V was cut by 5 bases and J by 4 bases, with 12 bases left in between.

There are a few counts of this clonotype. This chain joins TRBV6-6 and TRBJ2-7; 7 positions match TRBD1. Germline loops: CDR1 MNHNY, CDR2 SVGAGI (reference sequence). The CDR3 spans 15 residues. After removal of 2 bases from V and 3 bases from J, the junction contained 7 bases not matched to a gene. The CDR3 is CASSYLPGQSYEQYF. The CDR3 bases are TGTGCCAGCAGTTACCTTCCGGGACAGAGCTACGAGCAGTACTTC.

This clonotype was observed many times. The chain is built from TRBV13 and TRBJ2-3; TRBD2 agrees at 11 bases. V lost 8 bases and J lost 9; bases outside the gene matches: 13. Germline V gene lookup returns CDR1 PRHDT and CDR2 FYEKMQ (reference sequence). This CDR3 has 15 amino acids. CDR3 in DNA: TGTGCCAGCGGTCGAGTAGCGGGAGGGCCGGGGACGCAGTATTTT. It codes for CASGRVAGGPGTQYF.

The V call is TRBV13, the J call TRBJ2-7; D could derive from TRBD1 or TRBD2 (5 bases each). The V end lost 4 bases, the J end lost 3 bases, and 10 bases lay between the germline ends. The germline V gene has CDR1 PRHDT and CDR2 FYEKMQ (reference sequence). This CDR3 region has 13 residues. The CDR3 bases are TGTGCCAGCAGCTCGGGACCGAGCTACGAGCAGTACTTC. Its protein product is CASSSGPSYEQYF.

The chain employs TRBV4-3 and TRBJ2-4; a possible D gene is TRBD2 (5 bases). The CDR3 is 16 amino acids. Between the trimmed V and J ends, which lost 0 bases and 7 bases, there was a span of 16 bases. CDR1 is LGHNA, CDR2 YSLEER, per germline. CDR3 sequence reads: CASSQDGGVWRNIQYF. The CDR3 DNA sequence: TGCGCCAGCAGCCAAGATGGTGGGGTTTGGAGGAACATTCAGTACTTC.

This clonotype was counted many times. The chain is built from TRBV7-9 and TRBJ2-7; TRBD1 aligns across 7 bases. CDR1 is SEHNR and CDR2 is FQNEAQ in the germline V gene (reference sequence). CDR3 size: 13 residues. The ends lost 5 bases at V and 1 base at J; junction bases unmatched: 2. The CDR3 here is CASSGTASYEQYF. The DNA for the CDR3 is TGTGCCAGCAGCGGGACAGCGTCCTACGAGCAGTACTTC.

There are a few counts of this clonotype. The J gene is TRBJ2-3, the V gene TRBV7-3; 7 bases fit TRBD2. CDR3 length: 15 residues. J was trimmed by 5 bases and V by 2 bases; bases with no gene match: 7. Germline V gene data show CDR1 as SGHTA and CDR2 as FQGTGA. The CDR3 spells CASSLGRRELDTQYF. The DNA for the CDR3 is TGTGCCAGCAGCTTAGGGCGGCGGGAGCTAGATACGCAGTATTTT.